This TCR beta chain emerged from a study of blood T cell repertoires in COVID-19. Study-wide background: Sample material is recorded as cDNA or gDNA derived from T cells, B-cell-depleted T cells, or PBMCs.

This clone was counted a single time. Only in-frame clones appear in the TCRdb table, and some are missing; sequencing was by immunoSEQ multiplex PCR. The sample holds over 35,000 clones, just under 80% seen once. Sequencing was carried out using peripheral blood. The receptor was derived from a man in his sixties with acute or convalescent COVID-19.

CDR3 in DNA: TGTGCCAGCAGCTTAGTTCAGGGGAGCTACAATGAGCAGTTCTTC. Translated: CASSLVQGSYNEQFF. The V and J genes are TRBV7-2 and TRBJ2-1; tentative D call: TRBD1 (6 bases). CDR3 length: 15 amino acids. Trimming removed 1 base at V and 3 bases at J, with 10 bases between. CDR1 is SGHTA and CDR2 is FQGNSA in the germline V gene.